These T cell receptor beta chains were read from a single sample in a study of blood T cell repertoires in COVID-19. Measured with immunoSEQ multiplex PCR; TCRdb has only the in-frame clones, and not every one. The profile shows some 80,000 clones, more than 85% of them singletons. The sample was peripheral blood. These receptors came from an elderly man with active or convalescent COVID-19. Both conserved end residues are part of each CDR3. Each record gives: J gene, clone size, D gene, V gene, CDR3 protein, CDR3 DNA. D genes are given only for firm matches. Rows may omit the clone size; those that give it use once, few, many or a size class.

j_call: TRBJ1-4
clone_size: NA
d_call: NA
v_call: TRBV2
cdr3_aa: CASSRQGTTNEKLFF
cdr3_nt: TGTGCCAGCAGTCGGCAGGGTACGACTAATGAAAAACTGTTTTTT

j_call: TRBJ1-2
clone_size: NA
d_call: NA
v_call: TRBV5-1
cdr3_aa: CASSPGLDYGYTF
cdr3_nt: TGCGCCAGCAGCCCGGGACTGGACTATGGCTACACCTTC

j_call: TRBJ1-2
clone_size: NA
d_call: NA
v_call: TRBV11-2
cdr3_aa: CASSSPGQTNYGYTF
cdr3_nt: TGTGCCAGCAGCTCTCCTGGACAGACTAACTATGGCTACACCTTC

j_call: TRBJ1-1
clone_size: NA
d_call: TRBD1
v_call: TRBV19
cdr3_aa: CASSMSRGHGTEAFF
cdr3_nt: TGTGCCAGTAGTATGAGCAGGGGGCATGGTACTGAAGCTTTCTTT

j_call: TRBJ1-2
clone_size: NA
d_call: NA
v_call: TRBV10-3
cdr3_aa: CAISELGQGYGYTF
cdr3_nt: TGTGCCATCAGTGAGCTTGGTCAGGGCTATGGCTACACCTTC

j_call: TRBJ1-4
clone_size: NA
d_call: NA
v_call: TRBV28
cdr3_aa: CASRTPYRGGEKLFF
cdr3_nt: TGTGCCAGCCGAACCCCTTATAGGGGAGGTGAAAAACTGTTTTTT

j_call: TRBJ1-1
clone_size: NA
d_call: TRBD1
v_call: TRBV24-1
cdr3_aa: CATSDSRQGTTEAFF
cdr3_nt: TGTGCCACCAGTGATTCAAGACAGGGTACCACTGAAGCTTTCTTT

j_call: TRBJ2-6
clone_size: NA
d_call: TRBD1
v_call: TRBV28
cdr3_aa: CASRRPGGIGANVLTF
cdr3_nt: TGTGCCAGCAGAAGACCAGGGGGCATTGGGGCCAACGTCCTGACTTTC

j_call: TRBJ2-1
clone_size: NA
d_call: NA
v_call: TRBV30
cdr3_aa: CAWSISVDPYNEQFF
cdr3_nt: TGTGCCTGGAGTATCTCCGTAGATCCCTACAATGAGCAGTTCTTC

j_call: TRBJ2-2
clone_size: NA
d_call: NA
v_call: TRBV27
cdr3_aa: CASSFLGGTGELFF
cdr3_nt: TGTGCCAGCAGTTTTCTTGGAGGAACCGGGGAGCTGTTTTTT

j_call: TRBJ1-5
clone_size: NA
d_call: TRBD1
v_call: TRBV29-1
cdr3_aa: CSVQSGGGQPQHF
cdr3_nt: TGCAGCGTCCAATCAGGGGGTGGTCAGCCCCAGCATTTT

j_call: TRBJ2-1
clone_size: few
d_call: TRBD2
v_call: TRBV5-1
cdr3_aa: CASSPGGMLGEQFF
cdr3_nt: TGCGCCAGCAGCCCGGGGGGAATGCTTGGGGAGCAGTTCTTC

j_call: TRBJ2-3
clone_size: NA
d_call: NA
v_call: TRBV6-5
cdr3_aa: CASSYSGVQDTQYF
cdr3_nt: TGTGCCAGCAGTTACTCAGGGGTACAAGATACGCAGTATTTT

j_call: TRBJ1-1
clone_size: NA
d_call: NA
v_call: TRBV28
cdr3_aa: CASSEQENTEAFF
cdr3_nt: TGTGCCAGCAGTGAACAGGAGAACACTGAAGCTTTCTTT

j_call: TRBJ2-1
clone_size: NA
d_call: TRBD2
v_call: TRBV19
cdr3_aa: CASSETSGRAFEQFF
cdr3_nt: TGTGCCAGTAGCGAAACCAGCGGGAGGGCCTTTGAGCAGTTCTTC

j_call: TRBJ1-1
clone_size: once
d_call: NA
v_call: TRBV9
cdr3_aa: CASSIYEGGFAEAFF
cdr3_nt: TGTGCCAGCAGCATCTACGAGGGAGGGTTCGCGGAAGCTTTCTTT

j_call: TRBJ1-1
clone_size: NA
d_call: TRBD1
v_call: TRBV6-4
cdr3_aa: CASSGLEHRGVAEAFF
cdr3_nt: TGTGCCAGCAGTGGCCTAGAGCACAGGGGCGTCGCTGAAGCTTTCTTT

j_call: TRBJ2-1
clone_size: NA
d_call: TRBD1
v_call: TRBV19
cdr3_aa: CASSDRTGKNDNEQFF
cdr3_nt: TGTGCCAGTAGTGATCGGACAGGGAAAAATGACAATGAGCAGTTCTTC

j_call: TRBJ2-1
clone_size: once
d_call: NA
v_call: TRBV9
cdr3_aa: CASSARSSLDEQFF
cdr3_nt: TGTGCCAGCAGCGCCCGGTCTAGTCTAGATGAGCAGTTCTTC

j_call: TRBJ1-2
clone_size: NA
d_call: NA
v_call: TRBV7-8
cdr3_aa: CASSFGGDGYTF
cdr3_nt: TGTGCCAGCAGCTTCGGTGGAGATGGCTACACCTTC

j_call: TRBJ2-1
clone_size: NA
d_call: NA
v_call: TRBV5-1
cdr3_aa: CASSFRAQPGLTYNEQFF
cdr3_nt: TGCGCCAGCAGCTTCCGTGCACAGCCGGGACTCACATACAATGAGCAGTTCTTC

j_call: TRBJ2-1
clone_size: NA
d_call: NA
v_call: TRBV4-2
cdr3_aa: CASSRTTRGDYNEQFF
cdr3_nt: TGTGCCAGCAGCCGCACCACTCGCGGAGACTACAATGAGCAGTTCTTC

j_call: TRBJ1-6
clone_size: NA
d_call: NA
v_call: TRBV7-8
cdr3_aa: CASGTSSYNSPLHF
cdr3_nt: TGTGCCAGCGGTACGAGCTCCTATAATTCACCCCTCCACTTT

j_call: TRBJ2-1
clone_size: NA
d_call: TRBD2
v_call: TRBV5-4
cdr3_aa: CASSPGLAGGNEQFF
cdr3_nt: TGTGCCAGCAGCCCGGGACTAGCGGGGGGTAATGAGCAGTTCTTC

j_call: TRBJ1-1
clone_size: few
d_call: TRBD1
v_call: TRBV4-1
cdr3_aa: CASSQADRGLPTEAFF
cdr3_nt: TGCGCCAGCAGCCAAGCAGACAGGGGGCTGCCCACTGAAGCTTTCTTT

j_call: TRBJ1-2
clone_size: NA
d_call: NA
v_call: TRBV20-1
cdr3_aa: CSAEDRLKTF
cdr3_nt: TGCAGTGCAGAAGACCGACTTAAAACCTTC

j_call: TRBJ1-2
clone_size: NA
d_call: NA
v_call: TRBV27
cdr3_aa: CASSPGGPSYGYTF
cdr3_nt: TGTGCCAGCAGCCCGGGGGGGCCGAGCTATGGCTACACCTTC

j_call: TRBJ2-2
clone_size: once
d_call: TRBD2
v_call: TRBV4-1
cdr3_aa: CASSHPAGGLNGELFF
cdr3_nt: TGCGCCAGCAGCCACCCAGCGGGAGGGCTGAACGGGGAGCTGTTTTTT

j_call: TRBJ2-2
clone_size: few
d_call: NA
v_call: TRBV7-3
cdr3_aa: CASRLGGEGTGELFF
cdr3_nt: TGTGCCAGCAGACTAGGTGGGGAAGGGACCGGGGAGCTGTTTTTT

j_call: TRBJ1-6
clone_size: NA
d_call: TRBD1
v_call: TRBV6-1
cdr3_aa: CASSEIRGQGNSPLHF
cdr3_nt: TGTGCCAGCAGTGAAATCAGGGGACAGGGAAATTCACCCCTCCACTTT

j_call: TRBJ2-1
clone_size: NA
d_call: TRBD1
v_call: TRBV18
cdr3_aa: CASSLTTGGGSYNEQFF
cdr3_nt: TGTGCCAGCTCACTGACCACAGGGGGCGGATCCTACAATGAGCAGTTCTTC

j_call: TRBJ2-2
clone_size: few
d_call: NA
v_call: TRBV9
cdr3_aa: CASSVAPRPNTGELFF
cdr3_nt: TGTGCCAGCAGCGTAGCTCCTAGGCCCAACACCGGGGAGCTGTTTTTT

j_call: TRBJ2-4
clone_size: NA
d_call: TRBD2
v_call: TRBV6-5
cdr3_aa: CASSPGEGAKNIQYF
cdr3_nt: TGTGCCAGCAGTCCCGGGGAGGGGGCCAAAAACATTCAGTACTTC

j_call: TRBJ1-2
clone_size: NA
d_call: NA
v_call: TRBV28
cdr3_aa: CASGYRATNYGYTF
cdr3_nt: TGTGCCAGCGGCTACAGGGCAACTAACTATGGCTACACCTTC

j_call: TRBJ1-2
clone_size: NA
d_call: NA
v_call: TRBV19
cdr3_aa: CASSIGIPYGYTF
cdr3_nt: TGTGCCAGTAGTATTGGCATTCCTTATGGCTACACCTTC

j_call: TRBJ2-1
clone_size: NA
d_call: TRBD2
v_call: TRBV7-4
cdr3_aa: CASSSTSGRRGRRDEQFF
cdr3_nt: TGTGCCAGCAGCTCGACTAGCGGGAGAAGGGGAAGACGGGATGAGCAGTTCTTC

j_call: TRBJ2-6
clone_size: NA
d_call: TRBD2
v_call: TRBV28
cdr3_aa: CASSFGTTGANVLTF
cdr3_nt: TGTGCCAGCAGTTTCGGGACTACTGGGGCCAACGTCCTGACTTTC

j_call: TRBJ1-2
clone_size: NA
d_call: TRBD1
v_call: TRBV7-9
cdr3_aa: CASSPSWAGDRGSRRYTF
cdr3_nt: TGTGCCAGCAGCCCGTCCTGGGCGGGGGACAGGGGTTCTCGGCGCTACACCTTC

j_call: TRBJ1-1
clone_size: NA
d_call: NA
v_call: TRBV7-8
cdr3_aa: CASSFGPVEGTEAFF
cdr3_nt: TGTGCCAGCAGCTTTGGGCCGGTGGAGGGGACTGAAGCTTTCTTT

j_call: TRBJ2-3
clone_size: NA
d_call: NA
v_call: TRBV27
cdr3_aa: CASSGYPSRGGGRHTQYF
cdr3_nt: TGTGCCAGCAGTGGATACCCCAGCCGGGGAGGTGGTAGGCATACGCAGTATTTT

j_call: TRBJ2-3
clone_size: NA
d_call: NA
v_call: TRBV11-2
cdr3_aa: CASSLSPSTNTDTQYF
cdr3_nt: TGTGCCAGCAGCTTGTCCCCTAGCACCAACACAGATACGCAGTATTTT

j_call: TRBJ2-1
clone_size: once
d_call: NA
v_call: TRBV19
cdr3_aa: CASSKEAETSGEQFF
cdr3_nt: TGTGCCAGTAGTAAGGAGGCGGAGACGAGCGGTGAGCAGTTCTTC

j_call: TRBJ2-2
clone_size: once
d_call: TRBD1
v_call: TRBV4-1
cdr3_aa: CASSPTRDRVDTGELFF
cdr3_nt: TGCGCCAGCAGCCCCACCCGCGACAGGGTAGACACCGGGGAGCTGTTTTTT

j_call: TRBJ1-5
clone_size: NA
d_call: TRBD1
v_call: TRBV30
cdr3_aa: CAWSPPRPGQGRNQPQHF
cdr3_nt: TGTGCCTGGAGTCCCCCCCGCCCGGGACAGGGTCGCAATCAGCCCCAGCATTTT

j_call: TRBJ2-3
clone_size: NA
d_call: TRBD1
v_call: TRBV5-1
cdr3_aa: CASSFLKRTVGPATGAQYF
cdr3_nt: TGCGCCAGCAGCTTCTTAAAACGGACGGTAGGCCCTGCCACAGGGGCGCAGTATTTT

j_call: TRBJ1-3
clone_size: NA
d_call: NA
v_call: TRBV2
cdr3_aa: CASSDRGAGNTIYF
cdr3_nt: TGTGCCAGCAGTGACCGGGGTGCTGGAAACACCATATATTTT

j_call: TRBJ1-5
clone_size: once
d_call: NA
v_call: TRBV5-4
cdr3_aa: CASSRRTGRYSNQPQHF
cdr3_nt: TGTGCCAGCAGCCGAAGAACAGGGCGGTATAGCAATCAGCCCCAGCATTTT

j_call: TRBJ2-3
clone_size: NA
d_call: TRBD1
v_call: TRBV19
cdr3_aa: CASSIPRQGRTDTQYF
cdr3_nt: TGTGCCAGTAGTATCCCCCGACAGGGTCGGACAGATACGCAGTATTTT

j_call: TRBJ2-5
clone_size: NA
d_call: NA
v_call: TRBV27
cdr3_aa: CASSRYAGRVKETQYF
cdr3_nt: TGTGCCAGCAGCCGCTACGCGGGGAGAGTCAAAGAGACCCAGTACTTC